This T cell receptor beta chain stems from a study of human T cells and chemical hapten exposure. Study information: The sensitizing agent was 2% DPC, placed on approximately 2 cm by approximately 2 cm of upper inner arm skin. There were weekly diphenylcyclopropenone doses to the scalp for patients throughout the approximately 24-week study. Study-wide results and limits: After DPC sensitization, TCRs above 1 in 1000 frequency showed no change.

The time point denotes: patch test 1, 2 weeks after DPC sensitization. The treatment was: therapeutic diphenylcyclopropenone sensitization with weekly scalp DPC. Blood draws preceded each patch test application. Via MiXCR, TCRdb re-called the RACE reads, giving one row per CDR3 protein. The sample has 74,000 or so distinct CDR3 sequences, approximately 10% seen once; the top ten hold approximately 1.5%. CDR3 length equals 14 residues. Trimming stripped 4 bases from V and 9 bases from J, with 16 bases between. Germline values: CDR1 KGHSH, CDR2 LQKENI. Regarding this clonotype: Its specificity is unknown.

J is TRBJ2-4 and V is TRBV18, with D perhaps TRBD2 (5 bases). The source was whole blood, collected in connection with sensitization to the hapten diphenylcyclopropenone (DPC). The sequence was obtained from a woman aged 50 to 60 with alopecia areata. Some clones in this sample may be carry-over from other donors' samples. CDR3 sequence reads: CASSQTRELGIQYF. As DNA, the CDR3 is TGTGCCAGCTCACAGACCCGGGAACTTGGCATTCAGTACTTC.